This entry describes one TCR beta chain. Its specificity is unknown. Patients had blood sampled at baseline and again on cycle 4 day 1 and cycle 7 day 1. The sample is drawn from a study of OX40 agonist ivuxolimab in advanced cancers. For the study at large: Clinicians treated patients with ivuxolimab, an agonistic anti-OX40 (CD134) antibody. Treatment received earlier with anti-PD-1, anti-PD-L1 or anti-CTLA-4 agents was allowed, and more than 30% had some.

Study conclusions and caveats: Among expanded peripheral T cells, antigen specificity went undetermined.

V was shortened by 8 bases and J by 0 bases, with 23 bases between the two germline ends. The CDR3 has 17 residues. Germline CDR1 SNHLY, CDR2 FYNNEI. Assay used: immunoSEQ multiplex PCR; TCRdb lists only in-frame clones, some missing. The sample lists 15,000 or so clones, roughly 85% occurring once. This receptor was taken from an adult with an advanced solid tumor such as melanoma, head and neck, liver or kidney cancer. The sequencing here drew on CD4+ or CD8+ T cells sorted from blood, taken in a trial of the OX40 agonist ivuxolimab. The genes are TRBV2 and TRBJ2-7, with D tentatively TRBD1 (6 bases). The CDR3 DNA reads TGTGCCAGCGGAAGTGAGGGGGACAACCAGAGCTCCTACGAGCAGTACTTC. Its translation is CASGSEGDNQSSYEQYF. The whole variable domain, filled in from reference TRBV2 and TRBJ2-7, reads EPEVTQTPSHQVTQMGQEVILRCVPISNHLYFYWYRQILGQKVEFLVSFYNNEISEKSEIFDDQFSVERPDGSNFTLKIRSTKLEDSAMYFCASGSEGDNQSSYEQYFGPGTRLTVT.